This is a list of T cell receptor beta chains from one sample in a study of blood T cell repertoires in COVID-19. Method: immunoSEQ multiplex PCR; TCRdb's copy keeps in-frame clones and lacks some. The table records fewer than 700,000 clones, roughly nine tenths of them present only once. Source material: peripheral blood. These receptors were collected from a woman in her fifties or sixties with COVID-19, enrolled during active disease. Each CDR3 is given with its conserved first and last residue. The order of the fields is J gene, V gene, CDR3 protein.

j_call: TRBJ2-7
v_call: TRBV7-6
cdr3_aa: CASSPGQGFVYEQYF

j_call: TRBJ2-1
v_call: TRBV24-1
cdr3_aa: CATTAGAHNEQFF

j_call: TRBJ2-1
v_call: TRBV7-2
cdr3_aa: CASSLDWDEQFF

j_call: TRBJ1-3
v_call: TRBV11-2
cdr3_aa: CASSLKLGQAYLSGNTIYF

j_call: TRBJ2-2
v_call: TRBV18
cdr3_aa: CASSAGTPNTGELFF

j_call: TRBJ1-6
v_call: TRBV15
cdr3_aa: CATSPRTGINNSPLHF

j_call: TRBJ2-7
v_call: TRBV7-9
cdr3_aa: CASSSQGLAKSEQYF

j_call: TRBJ1-5
v_call: TRBV2
cdr3_aa: CASSQMNQPQHF

j_call: TRBJ2-5
v_call: TRBV9
cdr3_aa: CASSVGASGYLNQETQYF

j_call: TRBJ1-4
v_call: TRBV6-5
cdr3_aa: CASSWGQGDNEKLFF

j_call: TRBJ1-4
v_call: TRBV6-6
cdr3_aa: CASSYSPGEKLFF

j_call: TRBJ1-1
v_call: TRBV9
cdr3_aa: CASSGHYREEDTEAFF

j_call: TRBJ1-2
v_call: TRBV5-1
cdr3_aa: CASSFQGGGGYTF

j_call: TRBJ2-2
v_call: TRBV15
cdr3_aa: CATSRERTANTGELFF

j_call: TRBJ2-2
v_call: TRBV2
cdr3_aa: CATRQGANTGELFF

j_call: TRBJ1-1
v_call: TRBV7-9
cdr3_aa: CASRTGGTEAFF

j_call: TRBJ1-1
v_call: TRBV12-3/TRBV12-4
cdr3_aa: CASRDIMNTEAFF

j_call: TRBJ1-6
v_call: TRBV19
cdr3_aa: CASRGTGRNSPLHF

j_call: TRBJ2-7
v_call: TRBV10-3
cdr3_aa: CAISDPIATSYEQYF

j_call: TRBJ1-4
v_call: TRBV4-1
cdr3_aa: CASSQQKEGWGKLFF

j_call: TRBJ2-3
v_call: TRBV29-1
cdr3_aa: CSVGSGITDTQYF

j_call: TRBJ1-6
v_call: TRBV21-1
cdr3_aa: CASSSPGTGGVNSPLHF

j_call: TRBJ1-2
v_call: TRBV5-1
cdr3_aa: CASSHEGDYGYTF

j_call: TRBJ2-5
v_call: TRBV11-2
cdr3_aa: CASSLVEETQYF

j_call: TRBJ2-1
v_call: TRBV14
cdr3_aa: CASSQEFGGIYNEQFF

j_call: TRBJ2-1
v_call: TRBV20-1
cdr3_aa: CSAYQEDEQFF

j_call: TRBJ1-5
v_call: TRBV29-1
cdr3_aa: CSGGIMPDNQPQHF

j_call: TRBJ2-1
v_call: TRBV5-4
cdr3_aa: CASSFPHVNEQFF

j_call: TRBJ1-2
v_call: TRBV29-1
cdr3_aa: CSVEQGPSGYTF

j_call: TRBJ2-5
v_call: TRBV19
cdr3_aa: CASSPGQGETQYF

j_call: TRBJ1-4
v_call: TRBV12-3/TRBV12-4
cdr3_aa: CASSAFDIKLFF

j_call: TRBJ2-3
v_call: TRBV12-3/TRBV12-4
cdr3_aa: CASSFTPMDTQYF

j_call: TRBJ2-1
v_call: TRBV13
cdr3_aa: CASSPPVGGRNEQFF

j_call: TRBJ2-7
v_call: TRBV4-2
cdr3_aa: CASSPYGEVYEQYF

j_call: TRBJ2-3
v_call: TRBV5-1
cdr3_aa: CASSVRQGGTDTQYF

j_call: TRBJ1-5
v_call: TRBV19
cdr3_aa: CASSITRRGQEPQHF

j_call: TRBJ2-1
v_call: TRBV5-4
cdr3_aa: CASKEQSAYGEQFF

j_call: TRBJ1-2
v_call: TRBV10-3
cdr3_aa: CAINGAGGYGYTF

j_call: TRBJ2-2
v_call: TRBV25-1
cdr3_aa: CASRSGRGELFF

j_call: TRBJ2-2
v_call: TRBV5-4
cdr3_aa: CASSLGWPGSSNSGELFF

j_call: TRBJ1-2
v_call: TRBV3-1/TRBV3-2
cdr3_aa: CASSQLTAGYGYTF

j_call: TRBJ1-4
v_call: TRBV2
cdr3_aa: CASQKERGKEKLFF

j_call: TRBJ2-3
v_call: TRBV3-1/TRBV3-2
cdr3_aa: CASSHGRDADTQYF

j_call: TRBJ1-6
v_call: TRBV6-5
cdr3_aa: CASSYSAGYGNSPLHF

j_call: TRBJ2-1
v_call: TRBV9
cdr3_aa: CASSRLDRGYNEQFF

j_call: TRBJ2-4
v_call: TRBV5-1
cdr3_aa: CASSLKRGPLGNIQYF

j_call: TRBJ1-2
v_call: TRBV7-9
cdr3_aa: CASSSTSDRRNYGYTF

j_call: TRBJ1-5
v_call: TRBV6-1
cdr3_aa: CASSDRRVNQPQHF

j_call: TRBJ1-1
v_call: TRBV7-6
cdr3_aa: CASSTGQMNTEAFF

j_call: TRBJ2-7
v_call: TRBV6-5
cdr3_aa: CASRGGASYEQYF

j_call: TRBJ2-3
v_call: TRBV5-5
cdr3_aa: CASSLEASGGVTDTQYF

j_call: TRBJ1-1
v_call: TRBV29-1
cdr3_aa: CSAGDRDRGVAFF

j_call: TRBJ2-5
v_call: TRBV3-1/TRBV3-2
cdr3_aa: CASSQAGQQETQYF

j_call: TRBJ1-1
v_call: TRBV5-4
cdr3_aa: CASSLVAGNTEAFF

j_call: TRBJ1-2
v_call: TRBV29-1
cdr3_aa: CSVERANGYTF

j_call: TRBJ2-5
v_call: TRBV5-1
cdr3_aa: CASRLSSGARWQETQYF

j_call: TRBJ1-6
v_call: TRBV4-1
cdr3_aa: CASSLTGFNSPLHF

j_call: TRBJ2-2
v_call: TRBV9
cdr3_aa: CASSDPRTGNSANTGELFF

j_call: TRBJ2-3
v_call: TRBV7-9
cdr3_aa: CASSPGLAGNTQYF

j_call: TRBJ1-1
v_call: TRBV6-1
cdr3_aa: CASSEIYEAFF